This record covers a single T cell receptor (beta chain). Its antigen is unknown. Method: immunoSEQ multiplex PCR; TCRdb's copy keeps in-frame clones and lacks some. The sample holds about 140,000 clones, around 76% seen once. In germline, CDR1 is SGHTA, CDR2 FQGNSA. V gave up 7 bases and J gave up 1 base, with 19 bases separating them. There are 16 residues in the CDR3. The data stem from a study of cytotoxic CD8 clonotypes in ibrutinib-treated CLL. Findings and limits, study-wide: Clonality measured at baseline exceeded age-matched healthy donors, tracking circulating CD8+ T-cell counts. Stable or contracted on treatment, public clonotypes were also uncommon.

The source of around 2 micrograms of genomic DNA for TCR beta libraries was cryopreserved PBMCs. The chain recombines TRBV7-2 with TRBJ1-1; weak D call: TRBD1 (5 bases). This sample comprised PBMCs, obtained after 24 months of ibrutinib treatment. This receptor was identified in a human donor with chronic lymphocytic leukemia. CDR3 nucleotide sequence: TGTGCCAGCACCCGTACCGGGGGAGGGCAGAACACTGAAGCTTTCTTT. Its protein is CASTRTGGGQNTEAFF.